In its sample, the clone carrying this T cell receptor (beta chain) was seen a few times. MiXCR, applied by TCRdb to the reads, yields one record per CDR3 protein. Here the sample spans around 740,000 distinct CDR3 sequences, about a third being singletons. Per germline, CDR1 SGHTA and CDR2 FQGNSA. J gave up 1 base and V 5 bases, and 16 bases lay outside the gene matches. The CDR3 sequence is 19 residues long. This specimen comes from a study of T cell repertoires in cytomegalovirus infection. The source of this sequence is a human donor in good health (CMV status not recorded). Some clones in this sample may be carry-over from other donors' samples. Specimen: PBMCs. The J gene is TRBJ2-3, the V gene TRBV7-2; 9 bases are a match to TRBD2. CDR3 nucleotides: TGTGCCAGCAGCCGATTAGGGGCGGGAGGGCCGGTCGGCACAGATACGCAGTATTTT. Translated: CASSRLGAGGPVGTDTQYF.